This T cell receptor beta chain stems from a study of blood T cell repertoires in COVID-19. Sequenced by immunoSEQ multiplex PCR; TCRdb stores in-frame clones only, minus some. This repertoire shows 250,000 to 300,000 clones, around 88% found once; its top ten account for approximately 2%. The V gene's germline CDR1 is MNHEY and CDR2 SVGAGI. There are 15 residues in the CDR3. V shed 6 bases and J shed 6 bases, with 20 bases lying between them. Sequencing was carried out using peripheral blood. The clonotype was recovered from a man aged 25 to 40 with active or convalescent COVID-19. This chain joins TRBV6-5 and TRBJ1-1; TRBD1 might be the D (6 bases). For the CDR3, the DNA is TGTGCCAGCAGCGGGACATGGCCTCCTCGGTCTGAAGCTTTCTTT. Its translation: CASSGTWPPRSEAFF.